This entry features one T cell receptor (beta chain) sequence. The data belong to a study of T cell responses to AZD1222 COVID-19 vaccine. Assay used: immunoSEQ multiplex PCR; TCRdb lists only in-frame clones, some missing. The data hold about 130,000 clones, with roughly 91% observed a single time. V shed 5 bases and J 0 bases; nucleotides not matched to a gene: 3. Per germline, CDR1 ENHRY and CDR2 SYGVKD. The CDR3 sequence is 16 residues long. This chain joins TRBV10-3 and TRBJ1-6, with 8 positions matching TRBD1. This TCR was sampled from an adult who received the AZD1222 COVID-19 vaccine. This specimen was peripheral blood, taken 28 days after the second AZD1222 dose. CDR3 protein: CAISNRGSSYNSPLHF. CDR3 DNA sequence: TGTGCCATCAGTAACAGGGGGAGCTCCTATAATTCACCCCTCCACTTT.